The 25 T cell receptor beta chains reported below all come from one sample, sequenced in a study of blood T cell repertoires in COVID-19. This table comes from immunoSEQ multiplex PCR, and its TCRdb copy is limited to in-frame clones, with some not included. The table records a few hundred thousand clones, approximately 89% of them present only once. Specimen: peripheral blood. These receptors all stem from a woman between 70 and 85 years old with COVID-19, enrolled during active disease.

The V gene is TRBV19, the J gene TRBJ1-2; D not resolved. CDR1 and CDR2 (germline): LNHDA, SQIVND (reference sequence). The CDR3 consists of 13 residues. The V and J ends lost 3 bases and 6 bases respectively, with 11 bases between them. The CDR3 DNA reads as TGTGCCAGTAGTATTTCCCACAATAATGGCTACACCTTC. Its protein is CASSISHNNGYTF.

The CDR3 loop is CASSYQGGEAFF. CDR3 in DNA: TGTGCCAGCAGTTACCAGGGGGGAGAAGCTTTCTTT. The chain is built from TRBV28 and TRBJ1-1, with TRBD1 identical over 7 bases. V was clipped by 4 bases and J by 8 bases; unmatched bases: 4. Germline V CDR1 and CDR2: MDHEN, SYDVKM. The CDR3 extends over 12 amino acids.

This sequence joins TRBV29-1 and TRBJ2-7; the D gene is possibly TRBD1 (6 bases). Germline CDR1 reads SQVTM; CDR2 reads ANQGSEA. The V end was cut by 6 bases, the J end by 2 bases, with 11 bases between. The CDR3 contains 12 residues. The DNA for the CDR3 is TGCAGCGTAGGGACACCAACCTACGAGCAGTACTTC. Translated: CSVGTPTYEQYF.

This chain links TRBV11-1 with TRBJ2-7; 7 bases align to TRBD1. There are 14 residues in the CDR3. Germline-derived CDR1 and CDR2 are SGHAT and FQDESV (reference sequence). V lost 5 bases and J lost 6; bases outside the gene matches: 10. This chain's CDR3 is CASSSRQGLSEQYF. The CDR3 region has the DNA TGTGCCAGCAGCAGCCGACAGGGTCTTAGCGAGCAGTACTTC.

The chain uses TRBV4-1 and TRBJ1-2, with no clear D. The CDR3 runs 13 residues. The germline V gene has CDR1 MGHRA and CDR2 YSYEKL. The ends were cut back, 3 bases at V and 8 bases at J, with 13 bases in the middle. CDR3 residues: CASSQGGGRGYTF. The CDR3 nucleotides read TGCGCCAGCAGCCAGGGAGGAGGGAGAGGCTACACCTTC.

This chain links TRBV2 with TRBJ2-1, with 10 bases fitting TRBD2. The germline gives CDR1 SNHLY, CDR2 FYNNEI. Trimming took 5 bases from V and 7 from J; bases not matched to a gene: 11. This CDR3 spans 16 amino acids. The CDR3 reads CASSHPGLANKNEQFF. The CDR3 DNA follows: TGTGCCAGCAGTCACCCGGGACTAGCGAATAAAAATGAGCAGTTCTTC.

CDR3 in amino acids: CASRGSPYGYTF. The CDR3 region has the DNA TGTGCCAGCCGCGGCAGTCCCTATGGCTACACCTTC. This chain links TRBV3-1 (or the pseudogene TRBV3-2) with TRBJ1-2; D ambiguous. V was shortened by 8 bases and J by 4 bases, with 11 bases between the two germline ends. This CDR3 region has 12 residues. The germline V gene has CDR1 LGHDT and CDR2 YNNKEL (reference sequence).

As for this clone: Relative to the germline gene, one junction end is altered; a read error may explain this. CDR3 protein: CASSERRGSDQPQHF. In DNA form, the CDR3 reads TGTGCCAGCAGCGAAAGGAGGGGTAGCGATCAGCCCCAGCATTTT. The chain joins TRBV5-8 to TRBJ1-5; a possible D gene is TRBD1 (5 bases). The CDR3 loop spans 15 amino acids. Germline CDR1 SGHTS, CDR2 YDEGEE.

DNA of the CDR3: TGTGCCAGCAGTCCCGACAGCAACTATGGCTACACCTTC. Translated: CASSPDSNYGYTF. The chain joins TRBV12-3 or TRBV12-4 to TRBJ1-2; possibly TRBD1 for D (5 bases). The CDR3 extends over 13 amino acids. Trimming left V 5 bases short and J 2 bases short, with 9 bases between.

The chain uses TRBV6-1 and TRBJ1-6; TRBD1 aligns across 9 bases. V was clipped by 1 base and J by 7 bases; unmatched bases: 2. The germline V gene has CDR1 MNHNS and CDR2 SASEGT. The CDR3 has 15 residues. CDR3 amino acids: CASSEGQGDNSPLHF. CDR3 coding DNA: TGTGCCAGCAGTGAAGGACAGGGGGACAATTCACCCCTCCACTTT.

The chain employs TRBV7-2 and TRBJ2-1, with 8 bases that match TRBD2. The junction had 6 bases not matched to a gene; V was cut back by 2 bases and J by 9 bases. Germline values: CDR1 SGHTA, CDR2 FQGNSA. The CDR3 spans 14 residues. CDR3 nucleotide sequence: TGTGCCAGCAGCTTATCGGTAGCGGGAAGTGAGCAGTTCTTC. Protein: CASSLSVAGSEQFF.

The gene calls are TRBV30 and TRBJ2-5, with TRBD1 as a possible D gene (6 bases). The CDR3 sequence is 15 residues long. Trimming cost V 2 bases and J 0 bases, with 13 bases left between them. CDR1 is GTSNPN and CDR2 is SVGIG in the germline V gene (reference sequence). The CDR3: CAWSQGQGYQETQYF. The CDR3 coding sequence is TGTGCCTGGAGTCAGGGGCAGGGATACCAAGAGACCCAGTACTTC.

This clone was picked up one time. The chain has TRBV5-1 and TRBJ2-7; D possibly corresponds to TRBD2 (5 bases). This CDR3 has 13 residues. Trimming shortened V by 2 bases and J by 2 bases, and 8 bases separated the two germline ends. Germline V gene data show CDR1 as SGHRS and CDR2 as YFSETQ. The CDR3 loop reads CASSLDYTYEQYF. For the CDR3, the DNA is TGCGCCAGCAGCTTAGACTACACCTACGAGCAGTACTTC.

This clone has a handful of counts. V is TRBV10-3 and J is TRBJ1-2, with 9 positions matching TRBD1. Germline CDR1 ENHRY, CDR2 SYGVKD. Unmatched junction bases numbered 3, after V lost 0 bases and J lost 4 bases. The CDR3 has 15 amino acids. For the CDR3, the DNA is TGTGCCATCAGTGAGTCTCTACAGGGGGCCTATGGCTACACCTTC. Translating it yields CAISESLQGAYGYTF.

This clone was recorded only once. The rearrangement links TRBV28 to TRBJ1-1; D remains unclear. Germline loops: CDR1 MDHEN, CDR2 SYDVKM. The CDR3 loop spans 12 amino acids. V shed 5 bases and J shed 4 bases, with 8 bases lying between them. Here the CDR3 reads CASSQRSTEAFF. The CDR3 DNA is TGTGCCAGCAGTCAGAGGAGCACTGAAGCTTTCTTT.

The genes are TRBV5-1 and TRBJ2-2; TRBD1 is a possible D gene (7 bases). This CDR3 is built from 13 residues. Germline CDR1 and CDR2: SGHRS and YFSETQ. The V end lost 7 bases, the J end lost 6 bases, and 13 bases lay between the germline ends. The DNA for the CDR3 is TGCGCCAGCCGACAGGGCGGGGCCGGGGAGCTGTTTTTT. It encodes CASRQGGAGELFF.

The chain couples TRBV28 to TRBJ2-3, with 7 positions matching TRBD2. Germline CDR1 is MDHEN and CDR2 is SYDVKM. V shed 3 bases and J 4 bases; nucleotides not matched to a gene: 13. The CDR3 has 17 amino acids. The chain's CDR3 is CASSFPSGMSAADTQYF. Here the CDR3 DNA reads TGTGCCAGCAGTTTCCCGAGCGGGATGTCGGCGGCAGATACGCAGTATTTT.

This sequence joins TRBV10-1 and TRBJ1-3; 7 nucleotides align to TRBD1. CDR3 length: 18 amino acids. The V gene's germline CDR1 is WNHNN and CDR2 SYGVQD (reference sequence). Trimming at V came to 6 bases and at J to 4 bases, leaving 18 bases not matched to a gene. The CDR3, as DNA: TGCGCCAGCAGCGCCCCCGACAGGGAACTATTTAGAGGAAACACCATATATTTT. As protein: CASSAPDRELFRGNTIYF.

The V gene is TRBV28, the J gene TRBJ2-1; 7 bases fit TRBD1. The CDR3 contains 13 residues. Trimming at V came to 3 bases and at J to 7 bases, leaving 3 bases not matched to a gene. Germline V gene lookup returns CDR1 MDHEN and CDR2 SYDVKM. CDR3 in DNA: TGTGCCAGCAGTTTGGGACAGAGGAATGAGCAGTTCTTC. It specifies CASSLGQRNEQFF.

This clone was recorded only once. The genes are TRBV28 and TRBJ1-5, with no clear D. Per germline, CDR1 MDHEN and CDR2 SYDVKM. CDR3 length: 14 amino acids. Deletions cut 7 bases from V and 6 bases from J, with 16 bases between. The CDR3 loop is CASNSEARGQPQHF. CDR3 bases: TGTGCCAGCAATTCGGAGGCGCGTGGTCAGCCCCAGCATTTT. Variable domain in full (rest from reference TRBV28 and TRBJ1-5): DVKVTQSSRYLVKRTGEKVFLECVQDMDHENMFWYRQDPGLGLRLIYFSYDVKMKEKGDIPEGYSVSREKKERFSLILESASTNQTSMYLCASNSEARGQPQHFGDGTRLSIL.

This chain connects TRBV20-1 to TRBJ2-5; TRBD1 matches 8 bases. Unmatched junction bases numbered 5, after V lost 3 bases and J lost 2 bases. This CDR3 has 14 amino acids. Germline CDR1 reads DFQATT; CDR2 reads SNEGSKA (reference sequence). The CDR3 reads CSASEGQEQETQYF. DNA for the CDR3: TGCAGTGCTAGTGAGGGACAGGAACAAGAGACCCAGTACTTC.

The chain carries TRBV24-1 and TRBJ2-1; D is possibly TRBD2 (6 bases). Germline V lookup: CDR1 KGHDR, CDR2 SFDVKD. This CDR3 spans 13 amino acids. V lost 5 bases, J lost 10 bases, and 14 bases lay in between. The CDR3 nucleotides read TGTGCCACCAGTGTAGGGGCGGGGAAGGAGCAGTTCTTC. This gives the protein CATSVGAGKEQFF.

V usage is TRBV19 and J usage is TRBJ2-7; TRBD1 matches at 10 bases. The germline CDR1 and CDR2 sequences are LNHDA and SQIVND (reference sequence). The CDR3 is 14 residues long. Trimming removed 1 base from V and 3 bases from J; junction bases left unmatched: 0. CDR3 protein: CASSIGTGGYEQYF. CDR3 nucleotides: TGTGCCAGTAGTATAGGGACAGGGGGCTACGAGCAGTACTTC. The full variable domain, completed using reference TRBV19 and TRBJ2-7, is DGGITQSPKYLFRKEGQNVTLSCEQNLNHDAMYWYRQDPGQGLRLIYYSQIVNDFQKGDIAEGYSVSREKKESFPLTVTSAQKNPTAFYLCASSIGTGGYEQYFGPGTRLTVT.

The CDR3 sequence is CATSDPRGRGETQYF. CDR3 DNA: TGTGCCACCAGTGATCCCAGGGGGCGGGGGGAGACCCAGTACTTC. The chain has TRBV24-1 and TRBJ2-5; the D gene is possibly TRBD1 (8 bases). Between the trimmed V and J ends, which lost 3 bases and 5 bases, there was a span of 15 bases. The CDR3 is 15 residues long. CDR1 and CDR2 from the germline V gene are KGHDR and SFDVKD.

This chain uses TRBV5-5 with TRBJ1-3; possible D gene TRBD1, 5 bases. This CDR3 spans 15 amino acids. V lost 4 bases to trimming and J lost 0 bases, with 11 bases between them. Germline V CDR1 and CDR2: SGHKS, YYEKEE (reference sequence). The CDR3 region is CASSRARDSGNTIYF. In DNA form, the CDR3 reads TGTGCCAGCAGCCGAGCCAGGGACTCTGGAAACACCATATATTTT.